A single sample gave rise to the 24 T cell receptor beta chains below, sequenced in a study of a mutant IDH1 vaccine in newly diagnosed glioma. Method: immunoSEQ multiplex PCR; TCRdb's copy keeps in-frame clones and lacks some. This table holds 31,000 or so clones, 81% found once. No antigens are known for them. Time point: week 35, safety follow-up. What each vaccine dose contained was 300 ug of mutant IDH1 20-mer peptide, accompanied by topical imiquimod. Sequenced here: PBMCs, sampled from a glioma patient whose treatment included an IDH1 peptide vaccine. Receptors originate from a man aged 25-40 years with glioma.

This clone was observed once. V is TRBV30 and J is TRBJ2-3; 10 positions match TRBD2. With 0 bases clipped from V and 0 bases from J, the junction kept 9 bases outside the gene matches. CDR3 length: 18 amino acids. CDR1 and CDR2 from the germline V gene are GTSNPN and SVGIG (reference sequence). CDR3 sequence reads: CAWSVGLAGADSTDTQYF. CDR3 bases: TGTGCCTGGAGTGTGGGGCTAGCGGGAGCCGATAGCACAGATACGCAGTATTTT.

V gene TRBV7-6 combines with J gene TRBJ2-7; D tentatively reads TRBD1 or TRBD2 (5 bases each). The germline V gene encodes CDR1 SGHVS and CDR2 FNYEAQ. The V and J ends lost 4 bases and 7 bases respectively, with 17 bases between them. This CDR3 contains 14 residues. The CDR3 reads CASSSPGRGWEQYF. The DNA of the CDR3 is TGTGCCAGCAGCTCCCCGGGACGCGGCTGGGAGCAGTACTTC.

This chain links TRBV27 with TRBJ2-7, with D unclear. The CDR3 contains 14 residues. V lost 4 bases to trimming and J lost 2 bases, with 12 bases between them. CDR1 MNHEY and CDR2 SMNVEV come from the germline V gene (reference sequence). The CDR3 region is CASSSRVRTYEQYF. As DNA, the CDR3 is TGTGCCAGCAGTTCGAGAGTTAGGACCTACGAGCAGTACTTC.

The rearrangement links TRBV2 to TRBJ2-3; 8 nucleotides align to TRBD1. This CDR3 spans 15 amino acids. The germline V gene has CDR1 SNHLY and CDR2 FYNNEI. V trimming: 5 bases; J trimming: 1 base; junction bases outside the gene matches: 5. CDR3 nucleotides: TGTGCCAGCAGTTCGCCGGGACAGGGCACAGATACGCAGTATTTT. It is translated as CASSSPGQGTDTQYF.

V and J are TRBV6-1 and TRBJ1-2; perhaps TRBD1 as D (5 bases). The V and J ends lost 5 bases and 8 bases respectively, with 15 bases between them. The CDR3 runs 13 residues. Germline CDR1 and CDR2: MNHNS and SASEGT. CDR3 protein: CASSPYGGGGYTF. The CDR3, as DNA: TGTGCCAGCAGTCCTTATGGGGGAGGAGGCTACACCTTC.

The CDR3 is CASSLGTSGSLDTQYF. The CDR3 nucleotides are TGTGCCAGCTCACTTGGGACTAGCGGGAGTCTAGATACGCAGTATTTT. The chain uses TRBV18 and TRBJ2-3, with TRBD2 matching 14 bases. The CDR3 consists of 16 residues. V was pared by 4 bases and J by 5 bases, with 5 bases of the junction left unmatched. Germline-derived CDR1 and CDR2 are KGHSH and LQKENI. Together with reference TRBV18 and TRBJ2-3, the CDR3 gives the full variable domain: NAGVMQNPRHLVRRRGQEARLRCSPMKGHSHVYWYRQLPEEGLKFMVYLQKENIIDESGMPKERFSAEFPKEGPSILRIQQVVRGDSAAYFCASSLGTSGSLDTQYFGPGTRLTVL.

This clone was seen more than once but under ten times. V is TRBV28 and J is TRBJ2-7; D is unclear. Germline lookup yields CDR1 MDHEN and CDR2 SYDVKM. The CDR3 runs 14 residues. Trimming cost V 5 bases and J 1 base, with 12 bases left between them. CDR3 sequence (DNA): TGTGCCAGCAGTCCTGTAAGGGCTTCCTACGAGCAGTACTTC. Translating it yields CASSPVRASYEQYF.

The DNA of the CDR3 is TGCGCCAGCAGTGACCCATCGGACCTGGGGGGCACTGAAGCTTTCTTT. This codes for CASSDPSDLGGTEAFF. The J gene is TRBJ1-1, the V gene TRBV10-1; tentatively, D is TRBD1 (5 bases). The germline V gene has CDR1 WNHNN and CDR2 SYGVQD (reference sequence). The CDR3 runs to 16 residues. V was clipped by 3 bases and J by 4 bases, with 18 bases between them.

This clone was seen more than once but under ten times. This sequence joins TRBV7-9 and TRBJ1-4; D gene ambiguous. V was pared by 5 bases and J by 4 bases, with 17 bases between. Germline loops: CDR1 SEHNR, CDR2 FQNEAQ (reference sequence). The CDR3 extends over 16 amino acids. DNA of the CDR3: TGTGCCAGCAGCCCCCGGAGTGGGTCCTTTAATGAAAAACTGTTTTTT. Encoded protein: CASSPRSGSFNEKLFF.

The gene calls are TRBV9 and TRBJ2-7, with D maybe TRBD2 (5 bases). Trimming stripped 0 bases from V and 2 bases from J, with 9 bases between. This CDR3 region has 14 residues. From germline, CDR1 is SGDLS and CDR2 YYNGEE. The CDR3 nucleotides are TGTGCCAGCAGCGTAGCTAGCTACCCCTACGAGCAGTACTTC. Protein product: CASSVASYPYEQYF.

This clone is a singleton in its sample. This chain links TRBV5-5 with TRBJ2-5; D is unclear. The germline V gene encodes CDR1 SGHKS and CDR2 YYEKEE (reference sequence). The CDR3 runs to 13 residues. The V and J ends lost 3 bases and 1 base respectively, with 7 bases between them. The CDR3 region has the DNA TGTGCCAGCAGCTCGAACTTCCAAGAGACCCAGTACTTC. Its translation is CASSSNFQETQYF.

CDR3 sequence: CASSLTGRGLESPLHF. The CDR3 DNA sequence: TGCGCCAGCAGCTTGACAGGGCGAGGTCTAGAATCACCCCTCCACTTT. The chain uses TRBV4-1 and TRBJ1-6; 7 positions agree with TRBD1. The junction had 14 bases not matched to a gene; V was cut back by 5 bases and J by 10 bases. Germline V gene data show CDR1 as MGHRA and CDR2 as YSYEKL. The CDR3 contains 16 residues.

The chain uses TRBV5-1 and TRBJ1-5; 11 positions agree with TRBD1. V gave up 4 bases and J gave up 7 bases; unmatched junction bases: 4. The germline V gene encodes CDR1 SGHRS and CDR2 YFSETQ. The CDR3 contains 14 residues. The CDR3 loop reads CASSPGQGDQPQHF. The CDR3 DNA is TGCGCCAGCAGCCCGGGACAGGGGGACCAGCCCCAGCATTTT.

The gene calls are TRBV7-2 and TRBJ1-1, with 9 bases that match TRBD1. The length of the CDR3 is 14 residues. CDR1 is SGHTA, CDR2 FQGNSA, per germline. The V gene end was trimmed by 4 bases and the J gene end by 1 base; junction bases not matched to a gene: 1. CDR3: CASSWGQGNTEAFF. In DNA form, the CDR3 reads TGTGCCAGCAGCTGGGGACAGGGGAACACTGAAGCTTTCTTT.

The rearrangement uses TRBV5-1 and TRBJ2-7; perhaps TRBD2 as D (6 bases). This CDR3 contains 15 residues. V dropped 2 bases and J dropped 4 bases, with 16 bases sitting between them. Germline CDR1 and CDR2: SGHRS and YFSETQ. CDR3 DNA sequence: TGCGCCAGCAGCTTCTTATCGGGAGTAACGTACGAGCAGTACTTC. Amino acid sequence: CASSFLSGVTYEQYF. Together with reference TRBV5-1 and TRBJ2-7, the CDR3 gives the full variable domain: KAGVTQTPRYLIKTRGQQVTLSCSPISGHRSVSWYQQTPGQGLQFLFEYFSETQRNKGNFPGRFSGRQFSNSRSEMNVSTLELGDSALYLCASSFLSGVTYEQYFGPGTRLTVT.

This CDR3 is CASSLAPGAGNTIYF. CDR3 DNA sequence: TGTGCCAGCAGCTTGGCACCAGGGGCTGGAAACACCATATATTTT. The V call is TRBV5-6, the J call TRBJ1-3; TRBD1 might be the D (6 bases). CDR1 and CDR2 from the germline V gene are SGHDT and YYEEEE. This CDR3 region has 15 residues. Trimming took off 0 bases at V and 2 bases at J, with 9 bases between the two ends.

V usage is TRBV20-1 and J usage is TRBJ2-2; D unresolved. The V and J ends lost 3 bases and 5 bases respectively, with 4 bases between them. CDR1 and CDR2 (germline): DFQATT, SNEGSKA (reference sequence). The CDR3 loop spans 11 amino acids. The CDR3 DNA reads TGCAGTGCTAGGGGGACCGGGGAGCTGTTTTTT. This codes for CSARGTGELFF.

The CDR3 DNA reads as TGTGCCAGCAGCCGACAGGGTGAGACTGAAGCTTTCTTT. Translated: CASSRQGETEAFF. V and J are TRBV2 and TRBJ1-1; 7 positions agree with TRBD1. This CDR3 region has 13 residues. The germline V gene has CDR1 SNHLY and CDR2 FYNNEI. J lost 5 bases, V lost 6 bases, and 6 bases had no gene match.

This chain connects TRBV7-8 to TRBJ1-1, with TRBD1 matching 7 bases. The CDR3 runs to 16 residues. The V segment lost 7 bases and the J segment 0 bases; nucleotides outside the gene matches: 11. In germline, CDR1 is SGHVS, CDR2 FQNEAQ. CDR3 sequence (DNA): TGTGCCAGCACCCGAACAAGGGGACAGATGAACACTGAAGCTTTCTTT. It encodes CASTRTRGQMNTEAFF.

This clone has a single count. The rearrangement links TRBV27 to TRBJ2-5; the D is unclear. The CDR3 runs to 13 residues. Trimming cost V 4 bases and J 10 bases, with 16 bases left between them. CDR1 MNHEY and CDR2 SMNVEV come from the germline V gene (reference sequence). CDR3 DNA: TGTGCCAGCAGTTCACACCAGGTTTTAATCCAGTACTTC. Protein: CASSSHQVLIQYF.

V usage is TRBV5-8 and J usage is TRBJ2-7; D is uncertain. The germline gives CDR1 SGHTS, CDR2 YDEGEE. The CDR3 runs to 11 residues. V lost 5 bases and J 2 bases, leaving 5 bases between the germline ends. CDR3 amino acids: CASRWAYEQYF. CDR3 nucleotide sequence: TGTGCCAGCAGGTGGGCCTACGAGCAGTACTTC.

For the CDR3, the DNA is TGCGCCAGCAGCTCGGGAGTCTCCGCTCTGAAAAACATTCAGTACTTC. It specifies CASSSGVSALKNIQYF. The chain carries TRBV5-1 and TRBJ2-4, with D perhaps matching TRBD2 (6 bases). The V gene's germline CDR1 is SGHRS and CDR2 YFSETQ. The CDR3 covers 16 residues. V shed 3 bases and J shed 4 bases, with 17 bases lying between them. The entire variable domain, with the rest obtained from reference TRBV5-1 and TRBJ2-4, is as follows: KAGVTQTPRYLIKTRGQQVTLSCSPISGHRSVSWYQQTPGQGLQFLFEYFSETQRNKGNFPGRFSGRQFSNSRSEMNVSTLELGDSALYLCASSSGVSALKNIQYFGAGTRLSVL.

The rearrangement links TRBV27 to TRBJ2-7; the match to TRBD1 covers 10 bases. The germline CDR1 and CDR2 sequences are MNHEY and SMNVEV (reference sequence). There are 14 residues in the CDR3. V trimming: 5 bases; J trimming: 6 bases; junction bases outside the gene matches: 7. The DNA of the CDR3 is TGTGCCAGCAGTCACCCGGGACAGGGGTTCGAGCAGTACTTC. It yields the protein CASSHPGQGFEQYF.

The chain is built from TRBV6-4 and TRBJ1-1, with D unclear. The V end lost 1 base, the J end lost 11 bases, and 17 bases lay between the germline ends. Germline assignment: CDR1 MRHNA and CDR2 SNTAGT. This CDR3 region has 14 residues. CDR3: CASSDFSVSTPAFF. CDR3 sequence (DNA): TGTGCCAGCAGTGACTTCTCGGTCTCGACCCCTGCTTTCTTT.